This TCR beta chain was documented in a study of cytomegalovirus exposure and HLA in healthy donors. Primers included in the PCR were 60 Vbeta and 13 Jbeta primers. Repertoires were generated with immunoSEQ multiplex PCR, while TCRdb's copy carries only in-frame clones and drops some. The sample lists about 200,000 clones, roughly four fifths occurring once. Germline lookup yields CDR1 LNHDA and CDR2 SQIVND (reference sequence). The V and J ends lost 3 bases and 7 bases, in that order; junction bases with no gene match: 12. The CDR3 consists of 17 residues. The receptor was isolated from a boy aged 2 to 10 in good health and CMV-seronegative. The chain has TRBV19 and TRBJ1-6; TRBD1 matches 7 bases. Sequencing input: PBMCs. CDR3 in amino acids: CASSIRPGQERNSPLHF. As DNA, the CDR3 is TGTGCCAGTAGTATTAGACCCGGACAGGAAAGGAATTCACCCCTCCACTTT.